This T cell receptor beta chain was profiled in a study of blood T cell repertoires in COVID-19 (TCRdb year 2020). For the wider study: Samples covering the acute and convalescent phases of COVID-19 were provided by collaborators in the United States, Italy and Spain. The prospective study material was composed of cDNA or gDNA derived from T cells, B-cell-depleted T cells, or PBMCs. Deeply sampled blood TCRbeta repertoires from subjects exposed to, actively infected with, or recovered from COVID-19 were included in the dataset. The repertoires were released in a freely available public database meant as a resource for research on the immune response to SARS-CoV-2. The samples were drawn from the first 160 participants of the ongoing ImmuneRACE study and from 950 to 1,500 subjects provided by 6 global collaborators. Nearly every sample came with metadata listing a de-identified subject ID, COVID-19 status, age in years and sex. Where available, HLA class I and class II types were obtained from metadata supplied by the sample provider rather than from assay-based typing. Study-wide findings and limitations: Clinical and demographic metadata were provided uncurated, with the amount varying by source and participant.

Collaborating institutions collected whole blood in K2EDTA tubes following their own protocols. For TCRbeta analysis, collaborators shipped samples in one of three forms: frozen whole blood, isolated PBMCs, or DNA extracted from either of those sample types. The immunoSEQ Assay, a bias-controlled multiplex PCR, was used to amplify TCRbeta CDR3 regions from genomic DNA. The authors' analysis ran thus. Within the assay, amplification of reference gene primers was used to estimate how many nucleated cells each sample contained. To quantify the absolute abundance of each unique TCRbeta CDR3 rearrangement, sequence reads were collapsed and filtered. Productive Simpson clonality was computed per sample as the square root of Simpson's diversity index over productive rearrangements. TCRdb stores this immuneACCESS table with in-frame sequences only. Part of the clones is absent; in the studies checked, under half of the shortfall reflects unresolved V genes, and no reason is known for the rest. V, J and clone size derive from that table, while D and trimming were established from the DNA sequence. Across this sample there are about 45,000 clones, with around four fifths seen only once. Under 6% of the sample rests with the top ten.

This clone was detected once. Its specific antigen is unknown. The record has no base qualities; no much larger clone is one base away. Taken from the germline V gene (reference sequence), the CDR1 and CDR2 loops are LNHNV and YYDKDF. V is trimmed back by 10 bases and J by 2 bases, and the junction contains 6 bases that no gene match accounts for. CDR3 length: 13 amino acids, cysteine to phenylalanine. Only the CDR3 region is kept as DNA, spanning 39 bases read in frame from base 1. The sequenced sample consisted of peripheral blood. The sequence links TRBV15 to TRBJ2-5, with 8 junctional bases fitting TRBD1. The clonotype originates from a man between 50 and 59 years old with active COVID-19. The nucleotide sequence is given as TGTGCCAGCTCCAGGGGGCGGCAAGAGACCCAGTACTTC. It is translated as CASSRGRQETQYF.